Included here is one TCR beta chain sequence, with context. This sample was included in a study of blood T cell repertoires in COVID-19. Study-level information: In each case, the material was cDNA or gDNA derived from T cells, B-cell-depleted T cells, or PBMCs.

This table comes from immunoSEQ multiplex PCR, and its TCRdb copy is limited to in-frame clones, with some not included. The table includes 380,000 or so clones, about 88% detected once. The CDR3 runs to 16 residues. Germline-derived CDR1 and CDR2 are SGHVS and FQNEAQ. Trimming stripped 5 bases from V and 0 bases from J, with 17 bases between. Sequencing was done on a sample of peripheral blood. V usage is TRBV7-8 and J usage is TRBJ2-7, with D perhaps TRBD1 (6 bases). The receptor comes from a woman in her sixties with COVID-19, enrolled during active disease. The CDR3 DNA reads as TGTGCCAGCAGCCCTCAGGACAGCCTGATCTCCTACGAGCAGTACTTC. Translating gives CASSPQDSLISYEQYF.